A single sample gave rise to the 20 T cell receptor beta chains below, sequenced in a study of blood T cell repertoires in COVID-19. The protocol was immunoSEQ multiplex PCR, while the TCRdb copy is restricted to in-frame clones and leaves out a portion. The data hold over 150,000 clones, with approximately 85% observed a single time. What was sequenced was PBMCs or T cells enriched from blood (not recorded which). Every receptor here comes from a man aged 35 to 55 who had recovered from COVID-19.

A single count supports this clone. V is TRBV24-1 and J is TRBJ2-2; the match to TRBD2 covers 10 bases. V was pared by 7 bases and J by 1 base, with 14 bases of the junction left unmatched. This CDR3 region has 19 residues. In germline, CDR1 is KGHDR, CDR2 SFDVKD. The CDR3 DNA follows: TGTGCCACCAGCGTCGGGCCTAGCGGGGGAAGTCGGAACACCGGGGAGCTGTTTTTT. This gives the protein CATSVGPSGGSRNTGELFF.

V is TRBV18 and J is TRBJ1-2; the match to TRBD1 covers 9 bases. The germline V gene encodes CDR1 KGHSH and CDR2 LQKENI. CDR3 length: 13 amino acids. The J segment lost 8 bases and the V segment lost 3 bases, leaving 4 bases of the junction unmatched. CDR3 protein: CASSPGTGSGYTF. For the CDR3, the DNA is TGTGCCAGCTCACCGGGGACAGGGAGCGGCTACACCTTC.

The CDR3 loop is CASSSGLAGERSNEQFF. The CDR3 nucleotides are TGTGCCAGCAGCAGCGGACTAGCGGGTGAGAGGTCCAATGAGCAGTTCTTC. The J gene is TRBJ2-1, the V gene TRBV6-2 or TRBV6-3; 11 bases agree with TRBD2. V trimming: 6 bases; J trimming: 6 bases; junction bases outside the gene matches: 13. The length of the CDR3 is 17 residues. Germline V CDR1 and CDR2: MNHEY, SVGEGT.

J is TRBJ1-4 and V is TRBV19; 7 bases fit TRBD1. The V segment lost 5 bases and the J segment 5 bases; nucleotides outside the gene matches: 8. This CDR3 has 15 residues. Germline-derived CDR1 and CDR2 are LNHDA and SQIVND (reference sequence). The CDR3 reads CASSLPTGLNEKLFF. The CDR3 nucleotides are TGTGCCAGTAGTCTACCGACAGGGCTGAATGAAAAACTGTTTTTT.

V gene TRBV10-3 combines with J gene TRBJ2-3, with 12 positions matching TRBD2. J was trimmed by 0 bases and V by 4 bases; bases with no gene match: 8. The CDR3 length is 18 residues. The germline V gene has CDR1 ENHRY and CDR2 SYGVKD. CDR3 DNA sequence: TGTGCCATCAGTGGGGAGACTAGCGGGGGCCTTAGCACAGATACGCAGTATTTT. It yields the protein CAISGETSGGLSTDTQYF.

This chain joins TRBV27 and TRBJ2-7; tentative D call: TRBD2 (5 bases). V dropped 3 bases and J dropped 3 bases, with 15 bases sitting between them. Germline CDR1 MNHEY, CDR2 SMNVEV (reference sequence). CDR3 length equals 15 residues. CDR3 nucleotide sequence: TGTGCCAGCAGTTTGCAAGTAGCGTATGGCTACGAGCAGTACTTC. Protein sequence: CASSLQVAYGYEQYF.

The chain has TRBV2 and TRBJ2-7; a possible D gene is TRBD1 (5 bases). This CDR3 spans 11 amino acids. Trimming cost V 6 bases and J 6 bases, with 9 bases left between them. Germline CDR1 and CDR2: SNHLY and FYNNEI. The chain's CDR3 is CASRDILEQYF. CDR3 nucleotides: TGTGCCAGCAGGGACATTCTCGAGCAGTACTTC.

The chain has TRBV12-3 or TRBV12-4 and TRBJ1-1; maybe TRBD1 (5 bases). The CDR3 sequence is 13 residues long. Trimming took off 2 bases at V and 5 bases at J, with 9 bases between the two ends. The CDR3 DNA sequence: TGTGCCAGCAGTTTATTCGGGGGAACTGAAGCTTTCTTT. Translation gives CASSLFGGTEAFF.

The chain joins TRBV27 to TRBJ2-7, with a weak D call TRBD1 (6 bases). Trimming took off 3 bases at V and 2 bases at J, with 8 bases between the two ends. This CDR3 is built from 13 residues. The germline CDR1 and CDR2 sequences are MNHEY and SMNVEV (reference sequence). CDR3 bases: TGTGCCAGCAGTTTTTCAGGGGCCTACGAGCAGTACTTC. This sequence encodes CASSFSGAYEQYF.

This clone has a single count. The chain recombines TRBV27 with TRBJ1-5; D not resolved. Germline CDR1 MNHEY, CDR2 SMNVEV (reference sequence). This CDR3 is 15 amino acids long. V was pared by 2 bases and J by 1 base, with 9 bases between. The CDR3 loop is CASSLRWQSNQPQHF. Here the CDR3 DNA reads TGTGCCAGCAGTTTAAGATGGCAGAGCAATCAGCCCCAGCATTTT.

The chain joins TRBV7-8 to TRBJ1-2; unclear D gene. CDR3 length equals 14 residues. Deletions cut 2 bases from V and 4 bases from J, with 11 bases between. CDR1 is SGHVS, CDR2 FQNEAQ, per germline. The CDR3 nucleotides are TGTGCCAGCAGCTTACAGACAACCCCCTATGGCTACACCTTC. This sequence encodes CASSLQTTPYGYTF. Filled out from reference TRBV7-8 and TRBJ1-2, the complete variable domain reads GAGVSQSPRYKVAKRGQDVALRCDPISGHVSLFWYQQALGQGPEFLTYFQNEAQLDKSGLPSDRFFAERPEGSVSTLKIQRTQQEDSAVYLCASSLQTTPYGYTFGSGTRLTVV.

V is TRBV29-1 and J is TRBJ1-2; 7 bases agree with TRBD1. The CDR3 sequence is 14 residues long. V was pared by 1 base and J by 4 bases, with 6 bases of the junction left unmatched. The germline V gene has CDR1 SQVTM and CDR2 ANQGSEA. For the CDR3, the DNA is TGCAGCGTTGAAGCGCCCGGACAGGTCTATGGCTACACCTTC. Its translation is CSVEAPGQVYGYTF.

The genes are TRBV30 and TRBJ2-2, with TRBD1 matching 8 bases. V shed 0 bases and J 7 bases; nucleotides not matched to a gene: 7. Germline CDR1 and CDR2: GTSNPN and SVGIG (reference sequence). This CDR3 has 15 residues. In DNA form, the CDR3 reads TGTGCCTGGAGTGTACTGGACAGGGTGGGCGGGGAGCTGTTTTTT. Protein product: CAWSVLDRVGGELFF.

V is TRBV30 and J is TRBJ2-2, with a possible D match to TRBD1 (6 bases). V shed 4 bases and J shed 1 base, with 7 bases lying between them. The CDR3 spans 13 residues. In germline, CDR1 is GTSNPN, CDR2 SVGIG (reference sequence). In DNA, the CDR3 is TGTGCCTGGAAACAGGGGAACACCGGGGAGCTGTTTTTT. Amino acid sequence: CAWKQGNTGELFF.

The chain carries TRBV4-1 and TRBJ1-3; tentative D call: TRBD1 (5 bases). The CDR3 totals 14 residues. Germline-derived CDR1 and CDR2 are MGHRA and YSYEKL. V dropped 0 bases and J dropped 9 bases, with 12 bases sitting between them. CDR3 DNA sequence: TGCGCCAGCAGCCAAGATGGCAGTAGGGGCACCATATATTTT. As protein: CASSQDGSRGTIYF.

The CDR3 here is CASRSFRLRLQGAPEEQYF. The DNA of the CDR3 is TGCGCCAGCCGTTCTTTCAGACTGAGGCTACAGGGGGCCCCCGAAGAGCAGTACTTC. J is TRBJ2-7 and V is TRBV10-1, with TRBD1 matching over 9 bases. With 8 bases clipped from V and 7 bases from J, the junction kept 27 bases outside the gene matches. CDR3 size: 19 residues. The germline V gene encodes CDR1 WNHNN and CDR2 SYGVQD (reference sequence).

This sequence joins TRBV6-5 and TRBJ2-3; D possibly corresponds to TRBD1 (6 bases). The CDR3 runs 13 residues. CDR1 MNHEY and CDR2 SVGAGI come from the germline V gene. Trimming removed 9 bases at V and 1 base at J, with 11 bases between. The CDR3 DNA sequence: TGTGCCAGTAAGAACAGGGGCACAGATACGCAGTATTTT. Translation gives CASKNRGTDTQYF.

The gene calls are TRBV10-2 and TRBJ1-5, with TRBD1 matching over 8 bases. The V gene's germline CDR1 is WSHSY and CDR2 SAAADI. The CDR3 length is 13 residues. V shed 6 bases, J shed 6 bases, and the junction held 4 bases outside the gene matches. This CDR3 is CASRGQETQPQHF. The DNA of the CDR3 is TGCGCCAGCAGGGGACAGGAAACTCAGCCCCAGCATTTT.

The chain joins TRBV10-3 to TRBJ2-2; no reliable D call. The germline V gene has CDR1 ENHRY and CDR2 SYGVKD. There are 14 residues in the CDR3. Trimming left V 6 bases short and J 0 bases short, with 8 bases between. The CDR3 coding sequence is TGTGCCATCAGGCCGTACTCGAACACCGGGGAGCTGTTTTTT. Translation gives CAIRPYSNTGELFF.

The chain joins TRBV7-3 to TRBJ2-2, with D possibly TRBD1 on 6 matching bases. The CDR3 spans 14 residues. Germline lookup yields CDR1 SGHTA and CDR2 FQGTGA. Trimming removed 5 bases at V and 1 base at J, with 8 bases between. CDR3 in amino acids: CASSKQGNTGELFF. As DNA, the CDR3 is TGTGCCAGCAGCAAACAGGGGAACACCGGGGAGCTGTTTTTT.